This T cell receptor beta chain was documented in a study of T cells in tumors after PD-1 blockade. Across the whole study: Patients received pembrolizumab 200 mg every 3 weeks or cemiplimab 350 mg every 2 weeks.

Sequencing used immunoSEQ multiplex PCR; TCRdb keeps in-frame clones, though not all of them. The table includes 45,000 to 60,000 clones, roughly three quarters detected once. CDR3 length: 13 amino acids. The V end was cut by 6 bases, the J end by 4 bases, with 12 bases between. Genomic DNA template from tumor biopsies or peripheral blood, about 600 ng to 6,004 ng input. The chain carries TRBV12-3 or TRBV12-4 and TRBJ1-2, with D unresolved. The source of this sequence is a human donor with advanced basal cell or squamous cell carcinoma (not recorded which). The sample in question was PBMCs, obtained before anti-PD-1 therapy. The CDR3 loop reads CASSPSGLYGYTF. CDR3 DNA sequence: TGTGCCAGCAGCCCCTCCGGCCTCTATGGCTACACCTTC.